This T cell receptor (beta chain) comes out of a study of T-cell memory formation after mild COVID-19. In the study overall: There were largely donor-specific TCR clusters.

Comments on this clonotype: Its antigen remains unknown.

Researchers used 5'RACE with constant-segment primers to make TCR alpha and TCR beta cDNA libraries that carry sample barcodes and UMIs. TCRdb fed the 5' RACE reads into MiXCR, producing one record per CDR3 protein. Of around 300,000 distinct CDR3 sequences listed, roughly 8.2% were seen once; the top ten hold approximately 22%. Points from the study as a whole: Pre-infection memory contained some responding clones, which suggested that cross-reactive memory had joined. Clones which contracted sat mainly in CM and EM if CD4+, and in EMRA if CD8+.

This CDR3 spans 14 amino acids. V was trimmed by 5 bases and J by 4 bases, leaving 9 bases between them. Looked up from germline, CDR1 is LGHNA and CDR2 is YSLEER. This TCR came from a man aged 18 to 30 who had mild COVID-19 (a few samples of this study predate the infection). Cell type and time point are not known. The sequenced sample was PBMCs or a T cell subset sorted from them (not recorded which). The rearrangement uses TRBV4-3 and TRBJ1-6; possibly TRBD1 for D (5 bases). CDR3 region: CASSLGRYNSPLHF. The CDR3 DNA reads TGCGCCAGCAGCTTGGGACGGTATAATTCACCCCTCCACTTT.